This T cell receptor (beta chain) was captured by sequencing in a study of T-cell reconstitution after alpha-beta-depleted transplantation in children. Researchers prepared the TCRbeta library using unique molecular identifiers, the study reports. TCRdb processed the PCR reads anew with MiXCR; each CDR3 protein has one entry. This table has about 18,000 distinct CDR3 sequences, approximately 5.5% appearing once. The CDR3 has 14 residues. V lost 5 bases and J lost 2, with 12 bases in between. CDR1 is MNHEY and CDR2 is SVGEGT in the germline V gene. This clonotype was detected ten times or more. The antigen is unknown. Study-wide findings and caveats: About two months after transplant, alpha-beta T cells reportedly came from several hundred expanded graft clones. There were some patients whose high TCRbeta diversity at day 60 came from surviving recipient T cells and thymic progenitors. By one year post-transplant, T-cell counts and diversity largely arose from T cells that were newly produced.

The receptor was derived from a boy between 5 and 17 years old with acute lymphoblastic leukemia, due to receive a stem cell transplant. The chain combines TRBV6-2 or TRBV6-3 with TRBJ1-1, with D tentatively TRBD1 (6 bases). Source: PBMCs, taken before TCRalphabeta/CD19-depleted stem cell transplant. CDR3 in DNA: TGTGCCAGCAGTCTGTCGGACAGAAACACTGAAGCTTTCTTT. Translating it yields CASSLSDRNTEAFF.